The 29 T cell receptor beta chains below all came from one sample that was sequenced in a study of shared clonotypes between healthy human individuals. Generated by immunoSEQ multiplex PCR, the TCRdb table keeps only in-frame clones and is missing some. Found here are around 1.4 million clones, approximately 98.5% of them singletons; the top ten hold about 0.35%. Sequencing was done on a sample of naive CD4+ T cells sorted from blood. Subset meaning: CD45RA+ positively selected. These TCRs come from a man in his thirties or forties in good health.

V and J are TRBV28 and TRBJ1-5; 7 positions match TRBD1. With V trimmed by 7 bases and J by 2 bases, 5 bases remained unmatched. Germline CDR1 MDHEN, CDR2 SYDVKM. The CDR3 sequence is 14 residues long. CDR3 bases: TGTGCCAGCACCCGGGACAGTGGCAATCAGCCCCAGCATTTT. Amino acid sequence: CASTRDSGNQPQHF. Looking up the rest from reference TRBV28 and TRBJ1-5 gives the full variable domain: DVKVTQSSRYLVKRTGEKVFLECVQDMDHENMFWYRQDPGLGLRLIYFSYDVKMKEKGDIPEGYSVSREKKERFSLILESASTNQTSMYLCASTRDSGNQPQHFGDGTRLSIL.

Regarding this clone: Other nucleotide sequences from this sample produce the same CDR3. The genes are TRBV9 and TRBJ2-1; a possible D gene is TRBD2 (6 bases). The V end was cut by 0 bases, the J end by 4 bases, with 8 bases between. The CDR3 has 14 amino acids. Germline V gene data show CDR1 as SGDLS and CDR2 as YYNGEE. The chain's CDR3 is CASSVGGVYNEQFF. CDR3 nucleotides: TGTGCCAGCAGCGTAGGCGGGGTTTACAATGAGCAGTTCTTC.

This clone was recorded once. The CDR3 region is CASSGTSGRSSYNEQFF. The CDR3 DNA sequence: TGTGCCAGCAGTGGGACTAGCGGGAGGTCCTCCTACAATGAGCAGTTCTTC. This chain joins TRBV28 and TRBJ2-1, with 15 bases matching TRBD2. This CDR3 spans 17 amino acids. Germline CDR1 MDHEN, CDR2 SYDVKM. The trim removed 5 bases at V and 0 bases at J, leaving 2 bases unmatched.

The J gene is TRBJ2-7, the V gene TRBV30; 8 positions agree with TRBD1. From germline, CDR1 is GTSNPN and CDR2 SVGIG (reference sequence). The junction had 6 bases not matched to a gene; V was cut back by 3 bases and J by 2 bases. This CDR3 region has 14 residues. CDR3 in DNA: TGTGCCTGGAGGGGACAGGCCATAACCTACGAGCAGTACTTC. It specifies CAWRGQAITYEQYF.

This clone was detected only once. The chain couples TRBV2 to TRBJ2-1; 9 bases line up with TRBD2. V trimming: 10 bases; J trimming: 4 bases; junction bases outside the gene matches: 11. The CDR3 consists of 15 residues. Germline CDR1 SNHLY, CDR2 FYNNEI. CDR3 nucleotides: TGTGCCACCAAGCGGCGGACTAGCGCATACAATGAGCAGTTCTTC. Translation: CATKRRTSAYNEQFF.

Concerning this clone: Other DNA sequences of this sample code for an identical CDR3. V is TRBV5-1 and J is TRBJ2-3; D gene ambiguous. The ends were cut back, 0 bases at V and 0 bases at J, with 5 bases in the middle. The CDR3 spans 14 residues. CDR1 and CDR2 (germline): SGHRS, YFSETQ. In DNA form, the CDR3 reads TGCGCCAGCAGCTTGGAGTATAGCACAGATACGCAGTATTTT. It yields the protein CASSLEYSTDTQYF.

The rearrangement links TRBV18 to TRBJ1-1, with TRBD1 matching over 9 bases. V was pared by 3 bases and J by 4 bases, with 6 bases of the junction left unmatched. The germline V gene has CDR1 KGHSH and CDR2 LQKENI. This CDR3 comprises 15 residues. The CDR3 loop reads CASSPQTGGTTEAFF. The CDR3, as DNA: TGTGCCAGCTCACCTCAGACAGGGGGGACCACTGAAGCTTTCTTT. The variable domain in full, completed from reference TRBV18 and TRBJ1-1, reads NAGVMQNPRHLVRRRGQEARLRCSPMKGHSHVYWYRQLPEEGLKFMVYLQKENIIDESGMPKERFSAEFPKEGPSILRIQQVVRGDSAAYFCASSPQTGGTTEAFFGQGTRLTVV.

The chain is built from TRBV29-1 and TRBJ2-5; no reliable D call. The CDR3 length is 13 residues. The germline V and J ends were trimmed by 8 bases and 0 bases, with 13 bases remaining between them. Germline V lookup: CDR1 SQVTM, CDR2 ANQGSEA. Here the CDR3 reads CSLTATDQETQYF. The CDR3 bases are TGCAGCCTTACGGCGACGGACCAAGAGACCCAGTACTTC.

This clone was detected only once. The chain carries TRBV20-1 and TRBJ2-2; D ambiguous. Trimming took 7 bases from V and 0 from J, leaving 3 bases between them. Looked up from germline, CDR1 is DFQATT and CDR2 is SNEGSKA (reference sequence). The CDR3 has 11 residues. This chain's CDR3 is CSGANTGELFF. CDR3 sequence (DNA): TGCAGTGGAGCGAACACCGGGGAGCTGTTTTTT.

This chain joins TRBV27 and TRBJ2-1, with 8 bases lining up with TRBD2. This CDR3 has 15 residues. CDR1 and CDR2 (germline): MNHEY, SMNVEV (reference sequence). Losses at the gene ends were 5 bases for V and 7 bases for J; bases not matched to a gene: 10. The CDR3 is CASSPSGGRWNEQFF. The DNA for the CDR3 is TGTGCCAGCAGTCCCTCGGGGGGGCGCTGGAATGAGCAGTTCTTC.

In its sample, this clone was seen once. The V gene is TRBV29-1, the J gene TRBJ1-4, with D unclear. This CDR3 contains 12 residues. V was cut by 7 bases and J by 1 base, with 7 bases left in between. The germline CDR1 and CDR2 sequences are SQVTM and ANQGSEA. CDR3 DNA sequence: TGCAGCGCCGGAGGAACTAATGAAAAACTGTTTTTT. It specifies CSAGGTNEKLFF.

V is TRBV9 and J is TRBJ2-7; D tentatively reads TRBD1 or TRBD2 (7 bases each). Germline V gives CDR1 SGDLS, CDR2 YYNGEE. This CDR3 has 16 residues. Trimming took 0 bases from V and 3 from J, leaving 16 bases between them. CDR3 in amino acids: CASSVGPGGAVYEQYF. The DNA for the CDR3 is TGTGCCAGCAGCGTAGGCCCAGGGGGGGCGGTCTACGAGCAGTACTTC.

The chain joins TRBV27 to TRBJ2-1; the D is unclear. The CDR3 extends over 17 amino acids. The germline V gene has CDR1 MNHEY and CDR2 SMNVEV (reference sequence). V lost 4 bases and J lost 4, with 20 bases in between. CDR3 sequence reads: CASSSVTILGLYNEQFF. In DNA form, the CDR3 reads TGTGCCAGCAGTTCAGTGACCATTCTGGGTCTATACAATGAGCAGTTCTTC.

The rearrangement links TRBV5-1 to TRBJ2-1, with 8 bases lining up with TRBD2. Germline-derived CDR1 and CDR2 are SGHRS and YFSETQ. V gave up 5 bases and J gave up 7 bases; unmatched junction bases: 8. The CDR3 covers 14 residues. The DNA of the CDR3 is TGCGCCAGCAGGAGCGGGAGTAACTCAAATGAGCAGTTCTTC. Translating it yields CASRSGSNSNEQFF. Full variable domain (missing parts from reference TRBV5-1 and TRBJ2-1): KAGVTQTPRYLIKTRGQQVTLSCSPISGHRSVSWYQQTPGQGLQFLFEYFSETQRNKGNFPGRFSGRQFSNSRSEMNVSTLELGDSALYLCASRSGSNSNEQFFGPGTRLTVL.

To note about this clone: The sample has other DNA sequences that encode this CDR3 too. This chain joins TRBV11-2 and TRBJ2-2; no clear D gene. The CDR3 spans 13 residues. CDR1 SGHAT and CDR2 FQNNGV come from the germline V gene. V dropped 2 bases and J dropped 4 bases, with 5 bases sitting between them. The chain's CDR3 is CASSLIATGELFF. The CDR3 DNA sequence: TGTGCCAGCAGCTTAATCGCCACCGGGGAGCTGTTTTTT.

The V and J genes are TRBV11-2 and TRBJ2-5; maybe TRBD2 (6 bases). V was shortened by 1 base and J by 5 bases, with 20 bases between the two germline ends. Germline V lookup: CDR1 SGHAT, CDR2 FQNNGV. This CDR3 spans 17 amino acids. The DNA of the CDR3 is TGTGCCAGCAGCTTAGGCAAGTTGGCGGGAAGGATGGAGACCCAGTACTTC. It yields the protein CASSLGKLAGRMETQYF.

Remarks on this clone: The same CDR3 can be traced to other DNA sequences in this sample. The chain couples TRBV10-3 to TRBJ2-7, with 10 positions matching TRBD2. Germline loops: CDR1 ENHRY, CDR2 SYGVKD. This CDR3 is 16 amino acids long. V was pared by 2 bases and J by 2 bases, with 6 bases of the junction left unmatched. DNA for the CDR3: TGTGCCATCAGTGAGGTAGGGACTAGCGTACCCTACGAGCAGTACTTC. Protein: CAISEVGTSVPYEQYF.

The V gene is TRBV14, the J gene TRBJ1-2, with a weak D call TRBD1 (5 bases). This CDR3 has 13 amino acids. The V end lost 0 bases, the J end lost 6 bases, and 8 bases lay between the germline ends. Germline CDR1 and CDR2: SGHDN and FVKESK. In DNA form, the CDR3 reads TGTGCCAGCAGCCAAGACACAGGTCATGGCTACACCTTC. Translated: CASSQDTGHGYTF.

The rearrangement links TRBV5-1 to TRBJ2-3; TRBD2 matches 7 bases. Germline values: CDR1 SGHRS, CDR2 YFSETQ. The CDR3 totals 16 residues. The V gene end was trimmed by 5 bases and the J gene end by 1 base; junction bases not matched to a gene: 10. The CDR3 DNA reads as TGCGCCAGCAGGGGGCCCTTAGCGGGCCGCACAGATACGCAGTATTTT. Translated: CASRGPLAGRTDTQYF.

The V and J genes are TRBV5-1 and TRBJ2-7, with D uncertain. Germline CDR1 SGHRS, CDR2 YFSETQ. V dropped 0 bases and J dropped 2 bases, with 12 bases sitting between them. The CDR3 runs 15 residues. The CDR3, as DNA: TGCGCCAGCAGCTTGGTAGTGGGGAAAGCCTACGAGCAGTACTTC. It is translated as CASSLVVGKAYEQYF.

DNA of the CDR3: TGTGCCAGCAGCGCACCCCCCCGCGGGGCCCTAAACAATGAGCAGTTCTTC. Translation: CASSAPPRGALNNEQFF. The gene calls are TRBV9 and TRBJ2-1, with D tentatively TRBD2 (6 bases). Germline lookup yields CDR1 SGDLS and CDR2 YYNGEE. CDR3 length: 17 residues. V lost 3 bases and J 5 bases, leaving 21 bases between the germline ends. Full variable domain (remainder filled in from reference TRBV9 and TRBJ2-1): DSGVTQTPKHLITATGQRVTLRCSPRSGDLSVYWYQQSLDQGLQFLIQYYNGEERAKGNILERFSAQQFPDLHSELNLSSLELGDSALYFCASSAPPRGALNNEQFFGPGTRLTVL.

This sequence joins TRBV10-3 and TRBJ2-1, with 7 bases identical to TRBD2. The J segment lost 9 bases and the V segment lost 2 bases, leaving 13 bases of the junction unmatched. There are 16 residues in the CDR3. CDR1 is ENHRY, CDR2 SYGVKD, per germline. The DNA for the CDR3 is TGTGCCATCAGTGAGGTGGGAGGGCCTATGGTTGTTGAGCAGTTCTTC. Residues: CAISEVGGPMVVEQFF.

The chain carries TRBV27 and TRBJ1-1; 8 positions agree with TRBD1. Germline V lookup: CDR1 MNHEY, CDR2 SMNVEV (reference sequence). The CDR3 has 15 residues. With 2 bases clipped from V and 1 base from J, the junction kept 3 bases outside the gene matches. In DNA form, the CDR3 reads TGTGCCAGCAGTTTAATAACAGGGGGGAACACTGAAGCTTTCTTT. Protein sequence: CASSLITGGNTEAFF.

V usage is TRBV7-9 and J usage is TRBJ2-3, with a tentative D call TRBD2 (6 bases). This CDR3 comprises 14 residues. The germline V gene has CDR1 SEHNR and CDR2 FQNEAQ (reference sequence). Trimming took 6 bases from V and 1 from J, leaving 11 bases between them. The CDR3 DNA is TGTGCCAGCAGTCCCGTAGCGGGCACAGATACGCAGTATTTT. Its protein is CASSPVAGTDTQYF.

This clone came up once. The chain joins TRBV5-1 to TRBJ1-4; 9 bases map to TRBD1. CDR1 SGHRS and CDR2 YFSETQ come from the germline V gene. The CDR3 has 15 residues. V lost 0 bases to trimming and J lost 7 bases; unmatched junction nucleotides: 4. The CDR3 bases are TGCGCCAGCAGCTTGGCAGGGACAGGGCCTGAAAAACTGTTTTTT. Translating it yields CASSLAGTGPEKLFF.

V usage is TRBV4-3 and J usage is TRBJ2-1, with TRBD2 matching 12 bases. The CDR3 has 16 amino acids. The V gene's germline CDR1 is LGHNA and CDR2 YSLEER. J was trimmed by 9 bases and V by 2 bases; bases with no gene match: 8. The CDR3 reads CASSQTPGLAGAEQFF. CDR3 DNA sequence: TGCGCCAGCAGCCAAACCCCGGGACTAGCGGGTGCTGAGCAGTTCTTC.

This chain links TRBV11-3 with TRBJ2-7; 9 positions agree with TRBD2. Germline V gives CDR1 SGHNT, CDR2 YENEEA. This CDR3 spans 15 amino acids. Losses at the gene ends were 5 bases for V and 0 bases for J; bases not matched to a gene: 5. DNA of the CDR3: TGTGCCAGCAGCCTACTAGCGGGCCGCTCCTACGAGCAGTACTTC. Translation gives CASSLLAGRSYEQYF.

The chain recombines TRBV5-4 with TRBJ2-7; D unresolved. The CDR3 consists of 15 residues. V was shortened by 4 bases and J by 4 bases, with 18 bases between the two germline ends. Germline assignment: CDR1 SGHNT and CDR2 YYREEE (reference sequence). This chain's CDR3 is CASSPPGRTDYEQYF. DNA for the CDR3: TGTGCCAGCAGCCCCCCAGGTAGAACTGATTACGAGCAGTACTTC.

This clone has only one observation. The chain uses TRBV4-1 and TRBJ2-1; D uncertain. V lost 0 bases to trimming and J lost 4 bases, with 19 bases between them. Germline CDR1 reads MGHRA; CDR2 reads YSYEKL. The CDR3 length is 18 residues. Written as DNA, the CDR3 is TGCGCCAGCAGCCAAGATGACCTCCGGGTCCTACTTTACAATGAGCAGTTCTTC. Translating it yields CASSQDDLRVLLYNEQFF.